This T cell receptor beta chain derives from a study of OX40 agonist ivuxolimab in advanced cancers. Notes on this clone: Antigen: not known.

Deletions cut 0 bases from V and 8 bases from J, with 14 bases between. The CDR3 has 14 residues. Germline loops: CDR1 MNHEY, CDR2 SVGAGI. Study findings and constraints: Certain nonresponders additionally had low normalized T-cell clonal expansion.

Samples were taken at baseline and on day 1 of cycles 4 and 7. Libraries were prepared by immunoSEQ multiplex PCR; TCRdb keeps only in-frame clonotypes and omits some of them. The sample shows tens of thousands of clones, around nine tenths of them seen only once. The V call is TRBV6-5, the J call TRBJ2-7, with TRBD1 as a possible D gene (6 bases). The source of this sequence is an adult with an advanced solid tumor such as melanoma, head and neck, liver or kidney cancer. Source: CD4+ or CD8+ T cells sorted from blood, taken in a trial of the OX40 agonist ivuxolimab. In DNA form, the CDR3 reads TGTGCCAGCAGTTACTCGTTGACAGGAGCACAGCAGTACTTC. This gives the protein CASSYSLTGAQQYF.